The clone carrying this T cell receptor (beta chain) showed up just a few times. Its target is unknown. Germline-derived CDR1 and CDR2 are MNHNS and SASEGT. V lost 4 bases and J lost 6, with 13 bases in between. This CDR3 contains 14 residues. TCRdb analysed the reads with MiXCR anew, one entry per CDR3 protein. This sample has hundreds of thousands of distinct CDR3 sequences, with approximately 32% found just once. These data are taken from a study of T cell repertoires in cytomegalovirus infection. In the study overall: Through public TCR beta signatures, both CMV infection and matching HLA type were indicated.

This chain connects TRBV6-1 to TRBJ2-1; unclear D gene. The sequence was collected from a human donor in good health (CMV status not recorded). Some clones in this sample may be carry-over from other donors' samples. The sequences come from cultured CD8+ T cells from PBMCs, collected from culture after CMV antigen stimulation. The CDR3 DNA follows: TGTGCCAGCAGTGCTTGGGAACTACTCAATGAGCAGTTCTTC. This translates into CASSAWELLNEQFF.